These 12 T cell receptor beta chains were sequenced from one sample in a study of CD8+CD57+ T cells in acquired aplastic anemia. Sequencing was done on patients that had shown CD8+CD57+ cell expansion by flow cytometry. Profiling of TCR beta VDJ combinations and CDR3 sequences used genomic DNA as template. TCRdb itself ran the reads through MiXCR, one entry per CDR3 protein. The sample lists hundreds of thousands of distinct CDR3 sequences; over 25% were seen once. Sequenced sample: sorted CD4+, CD8+, or CD8+CD57+ T cells (not recorded which) from PBMCs. The receptors originated from a human donor with aplastic anemia.

This clonotype was recorded at least ten times. The gene calls are TRBV19 and TRBJ1-1; D unclear. CDR1 LNHDA and CDR2 SQIVND come from the germline V gene (reference sequence). The CDR3 is 14 amino acids. V lost 5 bases and J lost 3, with 13 bases in between. The CDR3 nucleotides read TGTGCCAGTAGTGGAGTGCTGAGGGACACTGAAGCTTTCTTT. Amino acids: CASSGVLRDTEAFF.

The chain employs TRBV14 and TRBJ1-6; TRBD1 might be the D (5 bases). This CDR3 spans 16 amino acids. V was cut by 1 base and J by 4 bases, with 11 bases left in between. The germline V gene has CDR1 SGHDN and CDR2 FVKESK. The CDR3 bases are TGTGCCAGCAGCCAAGTAGGGGCAGGGTATAATTCACCCCTCCACTTT. Its protein is CASSQVGAGYNSPLHF.

The table lists this clonotype with many counts. J is TRBJ2-7 and V is TRBV20-1; D is tentatively TRBD1 or TRBD2 (5 bases each). V was trimmed by 6 bases and J by 0 bases, leaving 15 bases between them. Germline V gene data show CDR1 as DFQATT and CDR2 as SNEGSKA (reference sequence). The CDR3 consists of 14 residues. This CDR3 reads CSAGMAGSSYEQYF. The CDR3 nucleotides are TGCAGTGCAGGGATGGCAGGGAGCTCCTACGAGCAGTACTTC.

This clonotype was recorded at least ten times. The rearrangement joins TRBV20-1 to TRBJ1-4, with 8 bases that match TRBD1. V was clipped by 6 bases and J by 7 bases; unmatched bases: 4. The germline V gene has CDR1 DFQATT and CDR2 SNEGSKA (reference sequence). There are 12 residues in the CDR3. CDR3 nucleotide sequence: TGCAGTGCGGAACAGGGGGGTGAAAAACTGTTTTTT. Its protein is CSAEQGGEKLFF.

This clonotype has at least ten counts. J is TRBJ1-2 and V is TRBV19; no definite D call. Trimming took 7 bases from V and 2 from J, leaving 17 bases between them. The V gene's germline CDR1 is LNHDA and CDR2 SQIVND (reference sequence). The CDR3 is 15 residues long. The CDR3 here is CASKVDIGLNYGYTF. The CDR3 DNA sequence: TGTGCCAGTAAGGTCGACATCGGCCTCAACTATGGCTACACCTTC.

The chain couples TRBV20-1 to TRBJ2-3; 11 bases align to TRBD1. The CDR3 is 15 amino acids. The V gene end was trimmed by 3 bases and the J gene end by 6 bases; junction bases not matched to a gene: 8. Looked up from germline, CDR1 is DFQATT and CDR2 is SNEGSKA (reference sequence). The CDR3, as DNA: TGCAGTGCTAGGGCAGGGGACAGGGGGAAGGATACGCAGTATTTT. Translating gives CSARAGDRGKDTQYF.

The genes are TRBV10-3 and TRBJ2-7; D possibly corresponds to TRBD2 (5 bases). Trimming took 4 bases from V and 0 from J, leaving 16 bases between them. From germline, CDR1 is ENHRY and CDR2 SYGVKD. There are 16 residues in the CDR3. Written as DNA, the CDR3 is TGTGCCATCAGTGGAATAAGATTAGGGAGCTCCTACGAGCAGTACTTC. It yields the protein CAISGIRLGSSYEQYF.

This clonotype has more than one count but fewer than ten. V gene TRBV5-4 combines with J gene TRBJ1-6; the D is unclear. V lost 2 bases and J lost 8, with 8 bases in between. The germline V gene encodes CDR1 SGHNT and CDR2 YYREEE (reference sequence). There are 13 residues in the CDR3. CDR3 nucleotides: TGTGCCAGCAGCTTTGGCTGGGATTCACCCCTCCACTTT. This sequence encodes CASSFGWDSPLHF.

This chain links TRBV5-1 with TRBJ1-4; no clear D gene. The CDR3 is 16 amino acids. Germline lookup yields CDR1 SGHRS and CDR2 YFSETQ. Trimming removed 0 bases from V and 2 bases from J, with 11 bases in between. The CDR3 loop is CASSLGPITTNEKLFF. DNA for the CDR3: TGCGCCAGCAGCTTGGGGCCGATTACTACTAATGAAAAACTGTTTTTT.

This chain joins TRBV12-3 or TRBV12-4 and TRBJ2-7; TRBD2 might be the D (7 bases). Trimming removed 0 bases from V and 2 bases from J, with 17 bases in between. The CDR3 runs to 17 residues. CDR3 loop: CASSLARGGADPYEQYF. The CDR3 bases are TGTGCCAGCAGTTTAGCGCGCGGGGGCGCCGACCCCTACGAGCAGTACTTC.

This clonotype was picked up many times. The chain links TRBV2 to TRBJ1-5, with D hard to call. V lost 7 bases, J lost 6 bases, and 16 bases lay in between. Germline V gene lookup returns CDR1 SNHLY and CDR2 FYNNEI. The CDR3 sequence is 14 residues long. This CDR3 reads CASKDGELGQPQHF. For the CDR3, the DNA is TGTGCCAGCAAGGACGGGGAACTAGGTCAGCCCCAGCATTTT.

V and J are TRBV20-1 and TRBJ2-1, with D hard to call. CDR3 length: 14 amino acids. V was shortened by 5 bases and J by 4 bases, with 15 bases between the two germline ends. Germline V CDR1 and CDR2: DFQATT, SNEGSKA (reference sequence). In DNA, the CDR3 is TGCAGTGCTGTCCCCAGAAAGCTTTACAATGAGCAGTTCTTC. This sequence encodes CSAVPRKLYNEQFF.